Below are 26 T cell receptor beta chains sequenced from a single sample in a study of T cell responses to AZD1222 COVID-19 vaccine. Clones were sequenced by immunoSEQ multiplex PCR, and TCRdb holds only the in-frame ones, with some missing. The sample has roughly 100,000 clones, 82% seen once; the top ten hold approximately 5.1%. The sequences come from peripheral blood, collected on day 0 of AZD1222 vaccination. These receptors came from an adult in good health.

The rearrangement uses TRBV6-5 and TRBJ2-5, with 7 bases lining up with TRBD1. The CDR3 is 15 amino acids. V trimming: 6 bases; J trimming: 0 bases; junction bases outside the gene matches: 7. Germline CDR1 is MNHEY and CDR2 is SVGAGI. The DNA for the CDR3 is TGTGCCAGCAGAAAAGGGGGCTTTTACCAAGAGACCCAGTACTTC. Amino acids: CASRKGGFYQETQYF.

The rearrangement links TRBV29-1 to TRBJ1-3; 7 positions agree with TRBD1. Germline CDR1 SQVTM, CDR2 ANQGSEA. The CDR3 has 14 amino acids. The V and J ends lost 6 bases and 2 bases, in that order; junction bases with no gene match: 7. DNA for the CDR3: TGCAGCGTGCGCCCCGACAGGGCTGGAAACACCATATATTTT. Amino acid sequence: CSVRPDRAGNTIYF.

The gene calls are TRBV7-2 and TRBJ2-1, with a weak D call TRBD2 (5 bases). Trimming pared 0 bases from V and 3 bases from J, leaving 12 bases between. The CDR3 is made up of 16 amino acids. Per the germline V gene, CDR1 is SGHTA and CDR2 is FQGNSA. The CDR3 DNA sequence: TGTGCCAGCAGCTTAGCCCCCGGACGGGACTACAATGAGCAGTTCTTC. Its protein is CASSLAPGRDYNEQFF.

This chain connects TRBV29-1 to TRBJ1-2; D gene unclear. There are 11 residues in the CDR3. Germline CDR1 SQVTM, CDR2 ANQGSEA. The germline V and J ends were trimmed by 4 bases and 3 bases, with 6 bases remaining between them. The chain's CDR3 is CSVGTDYGYTF. Written as DNA, the CDR3 is TGCAGCGTTGGAACGGACTATGGCTACACCTTC. The complete variable domain, with remaining parts taken from reference TRBV29-1 and TRBJ1-2, reads SAVISQKPSRDICQRGTSLTIQCQVDSQVTMMFWYRQQPGQSLTLIATANQGSEATYESGFVIDKFPISRPNLTFSTLTVSNMSPEDSSIYLCSVGTDYGYTFGSGTRLTVV.

The chain combines TRBV2 with TRBJ1-3; 8 nucleotides match TRBD1. J lost 8 bases, V lost 5 bases, and 11 bases had no gene match. The CDR3 consists of 15 residues. Per germline, CDR1 SNHLY and CDR2 FYNNEI. This CDR3 is CASSQNGQGGDTIYF. CDR3 sequence (DNA): TGTGCCAGCAGTCAGAATGGACAGGGCGGGGACACCATATATTTT. Full variable domain (remainder filled in from reference TRBV2 and TRBJ1-3): EPEVTQTPSHQVTQMGQEVILRCVPISNHLYFYWYRQILGQKVEFLVSFYNNEISEKSEIFDDQFSVERPDGSNFTLKIRSTKLEDSAMYFCASSQNGQGGDTIYFGEGSWLTVV.

The rearrangement uses TRBV9 and TRBJ2-1; no firm D call. This CDR3 is built from 12 residues. The V end lost 0 bases, the J end lost 9 bases, and 7 bases lay between the germline ends. CDR1 and CDR2 from the germline V gene are SGDLS and YYNGEE. CDR3 loop: CASSVVGSEQFF. The CDR3 DNA reads as TGTGCCAGCAGCGTAGTCGGCAGTGAGCAGTTCTTC.

The CDR3 bases are TGTGCCAGCAGCCACCGGACTAGCGGGGAGGCAGATACGCAGTATTTT. This gives the protein CASSHRTSGEADTQYF. The chain links TRBV13 to TRBJ2-3, with TRBD2 identical over 12 bases. V trimming: 5 bases; J trimming: 4 bases; junction bases outside the gene matches: 7. The germline CDR1 and CDR2 sequences are PRHDT and FYEKMQ (reference sequence). The CDR3 extends over 16 amino acids.

The CDR3 DNA follows: TGTGCCAGCAGCCACGCTCTGGGGGACAGGGAGCGCGAGCAGTACTTC. The encoded protein is CASSHALGDREREQYF. This rearrangement joins TRBV4-2 to TRBJ2-7, with 9 nucleotides matching TRBD1. CDR1 LGHNA and CDR2 YNFKEQ come from the germline V gene. The length of the CDR3 is 16 residues. V lost 3 bases, J lost 6 bases, and 12 bases stayed unmatched.

The rearrangement uses TRBV13 and TRBJ2-3; tentative D call: TRBD2 (6 bases). The CDR3 loop spans 14 amino acids. From germline, CDR1 is PRHDT and CDR2 FYEKMQ (reference sequence). V was clipped by 1 base and J by 6 bases, with 11 bases between them. The chain's CDR3 is CASSLELAEDTQYF. CDR3 coding DNA: TGTGCCAGCAGCTTAGAACTAGCAGAGGATACGCAGTATTTT.

The rearrangement joins TRBV10-3 to TRBJ2-1; D is unclear. V shed 0 bases and J shed 7 bases, with 16 bases lying between them. From germline, CDR1 is ENHRY and CDR2 SYGVKD. This CDR3 region has 16 residues. The CDR3 DNA reads as TGTGCCATCAGTGAGTCGGCGCCGAGGTGGGATAATGAGCAGTTCTTC. Protein sequence: CAISESAPRWDNEQFF.

The chain is built from TRBV7-9 and TRBJ2-2; TRBD1 is a possible D gene (5 bases). The CDR3 spans 14 residues. Trimming left V 3 bases short and J 3 bases short, with 8 bases between. The germline CDR1 and CDR2 sequences are SEHNR and FQNEAQ (reference sequence). CDR3 in DNA: TGTGCCAGCAGCTTGACAGTTTACACCGGGGAGCTGTTTTTT. Amino acids: CASSLTVYTGELFF.

The rearrangement links TRBV6-5 to TRBJ1-2, with D possibly matching TRBD1 (5 bases). V was trimmed by 7 bases and J by 2 bases, leaving 11 bases between them. The CDR3 spans 13 residues. Germline V gene sequence: CDR1 MNHEY, CDR2 SVGAGI. CDR3 amino acids: CASTVGGNYGYTF. Written as DNA, the CDR3 is TGTGCCAGCACTGTGGGGGGAAACTATGGCTACACCTTC.

The rearrangement uses TRBV12-5 and TRBJ1-2, with 9 bases aligning to TRBD1. Germline V CDR1 and CDR2: LGHNT, FRNRAP. J was trimmed by 7 bases and V by 6 bases; bases with no gene match: 6. The CDR3 has 13 amino acids. The CDR3: CASGGQGFGGYTF. CDR3 nucleotides: TGTGCTAGTGGGGGACAGGGATTCGGTGGCTACACCTTC. The variable domain in full, completed from reference TRBV12-5 and TRBJ1-2, reads DARVTQTPRHKVTEMGQEVTMRCQPILGHNTVFWYRQTMMQGLELLAYFRNRAPLDDSGMPKDRFSAEMPDATLATLKIQPSEPRDSAVYFCASGGQGFGGYTFGSGTRLTVV.

The chain uses TRBV25-1 and TRBJ1-2; 7 nucleotides line up with TRBD1. Per germline, CDR1 MGHDK and CDR2 SYGVNS. This CDR3 region has 15 residues. The ends lost 3 bases at V and 2 bases at J; junction bases unmatched: 6. The CDR3 here is CASSEPGQHNYGYTF. As DNA, the CDR3 is TGTGCCAGCAGTGAGCCGGGACAGCACAACTATGGCTACACCTTC.

This clone was detected a few times. The chain joins TRBV19 to TRBJ2-7; the D is unclear. The germline CDR1 and CDR2 sequences are LNHDA and SQIVND (reference sequence). V lost 4 bases and J lost 0, with 13 bases in between. The CDR3 spans 15 residues. In DNA, the CDR3 is TGTGCCAGTAGTACTGCCCGGTCCCTCTCCTACGAGCAGTACTTC. It codes for CASSTARSLSYEQYF.

This chain joins TRBV10-2 and TRBJ1-1, with D possibly TRBD1 on 6 matching bases. Germline CDR1 is WSHSY and CDR2 is SAAADI. Trimming took 6 bases from V and 3 from J, leaving 14 bases between them. The CDR3 spans 14 residues. In nucleotides, the CDR3 is TGCGCCAGCAGAGACACAGGGCAGTACACTGAAGCTTTCTTT. It encodes CASRDTGQYTEAFF.

This clone was detected a few times. This chain joins TRBV3-1 (or the pseudogene TRBV3-2) and TRBJ2-3; 10 bases agree with TRBD2. Germline assignment: CDR1 LGHDT and CDR2 YNNKEL (reference sequence). The CDR3 runs 17 residues. V was clipped by 0 bases and J by 4 bases; unmatched bases: 7. The CDR3 protein is CASSQEGASGGADTQYF. In DNA form, the CDR3 reads TGTGCCAGCAGCCAAGAGGGGGCTAGCGGGGGCGCAGATACGCAGTATTTT.

The chain carries TRBV9 and TRBJ2-2; possible D gene TRBD1, 5 bases. CDR3 length: 13 amino acids. V shed 3 bases and J shed 3 bases, with 6 bases lying between them. From germline, CDR1 is SGDLS and CDR2 YYNGEE. CDR3 residues: CASSAQDTGELFF. The DNA of the CDR3 is TGTGCCAGCAGCGCACAGGACACCGGGGAGCTGTTTTTT.

About this clone: At the DNA level, this CDR3 is encoded by other sequences in the same sample as well. The chain has TRBV5-1 and TRBJ1-1; 9 positions agree with TRBD1. Germline assignment: CDR1 SGHRS and CDR2 YFSETQ. CDR3 length: 15 residues. V was pared by 1 base and J by 2 bases, with 3 bases of the junction left unmatched. CDR3 nucleotide sequence: TGCGCCAGCAGCTTGTTGGACAGGGGTAACACTGAAGCTTTCTTT. It specifies CASSLLDRGNTEAFF.

This clone was observed a single time. The chain couples TRBV19 to TRBJ1-2; D gene uncertain. The germline gives CDR1 LNHDA, CDR2 SQIVND (reference sequence). The CDR3 spans 12 residues. Trimming removed 5 bases at V and 4 bases at J, with 8 bases between. CDR3 nucleotides: TGTGCCAGTAGTGTCGGAGGCTATGGCTACACCTTC. Residues: CASSVGGYGYTF.

The chain combines TRBV7-6 with TRBJ2-3, with D maybe TRBD1 (6 bases). The V gene lost 1 base and the J gene lost 2 bases, with 10 bases spanning the gap. Germline CDR1 is SGHVS and CDR2 is FNYEAQ. This CDR3 contains 15 residues. The CDR3 DNA follows: TGTGCCAGCAGCTTAGAGCAGGGGTTCACAGATACGCAGTATTTT. Residues: CASSLEQGFTDTQYF. The full variable domain, its missing parts supplied by reference TRBV7-6 and TRBJ2-3, is GAGVSQSPRYKVTKRGQDVALRCDPISGHVSLYWYRQALGQGPEFLTYFNYEAQQDKSGLPNDRFSAERPEGSISTLTIQRTEQRDSAMYRCASSLEQGFTDTQYFGPGTRLTVL.

This chain uses TRBV7-2 with TRBJ2-7, with TRBD1 matching 7 bases. The V gene's germline CDR1 is SGHTA and CDR2 FQGNSA. The CDR3 is made up of 15 amino acids. V lost 3 bases to trimming and J lost 2 bases; unmatched junction nucleotides: 7. Here the CDR3 reads CASSFDRDSTYEQYF. DNA of the CDR3: TGTGCCAGCAGCTTTGACCGGGACAGCACCTACGAGCAGTACTTC.

The gene calls are TRBV3-1 (or the pseudogene TRBV3-2) and TRBJ1-6, with D unresolved. V gave up 3 bases and J gave up 13 bases, with 13 bases separating them. The germline CDR1 and CDR2 sequences are LGHDT and YNNKEL (reference sequence). This CDR3 region has 13 residues. CDR3 residues: CASSQAPNRPLHF. CDR3 in DNA: TGTGCCAGCAGCCAGGCGCCCAATCGTCCCCTCCACTTT.

The J gene is TRBJ2-7, the V gene TRBV19; D ambiguous. CDR3 length: 13 amino acids. Germline CDR1 LNHDA, CDR2 SQIVND (reference sequence). With 1 base removed from V and 3 bases from J, the gap between germline ends came to 7 bases. This CDR3 is CASSIARSYEQYF. The CDR3 nucleotides are TGTGCCAGTAGTATAGCACGAAGCTACGAGCAGTACTTC.

The chain recombines TRBV19 with TRBJ2-1; D is ambiguous. Germline assignment: CDR1 LNHDA and CDR2 SQIVND (reference sequence). This CDR3 contains 15 residues. V lost 4 bases and J lost 0, with 10 bases in between. The CDR3 protein is CASSKQPSSYNEQFF. The CDR3 region has the DNA TGTGCCAGTAGTAAACAGCCCAGCTCCTACAATGAGCAGTTCTTC.

This clone has just a few counts. This rearrangement joins TRBV14 to TRBJ2-2, with D uncertain. Looked up from germline, CDR1 is SGHDN and CDR2 is FVKESK. The CDR3 contains 13 residues. The V end was cut by 6 bases, the J end by 2 bases, with 7 bases between. CDR3 in DNA: TGTGCCAGCAGACAACTTAACACCGGGGAGCTGTTTTTT. Translating gives CASRQLNTGELFF.